Following are 29 T cell receptor beta chains from one sample sequenced in a study of blood T cells in healthy people across ages. It was with a sample-barcoded 5' primer and a J-beta primer mix that a second PCR of about 6 to 11 cycles was run. In TCRdb, the 5' RACE reads were re-called with MiXCR into one record per CDR3 protein. The sample lists 870,000 or so distinct CDR3 sequences, 29% occurring once. Sequencing was carried out using blood. The receptors shown here come from a woman older than 75 in good health.

Worth noting for this clonotype: This could be a read error, since a much larger clone is one nucleotide away. The chain links TRBV9 to TRBJ2-3; the D gene is possibly TRBD1 (6 bases). Germline-derived CDR1 and CDR2 are SGDLS and YYNGEE. The CDR3 extends over 14 amino acids. The CDR3 coding sequence is TGTGCCAGCAGCGTCACGGACAGCACACATACGCAGTATTTT. It is translated as CASSVTDSTHTQYF.

For this clonotype: One end of the junction does not line up with germline, which may come from a read error. The chain couples TRBV12-3 or TRBV12-4 to TRBJ2-3, with a possible D match to TRBD2 (5 bases). The CDR3 spans 15 residues. The CDR3 nucleotides are TGTGCCAGCAGTTTAGGGGTTGCGGGCACAGATACGGAGTATTTT. Encoded protein: CASSLGVAGTDTEYF.

This clonotype was seen a handful of times. V is TRBV5-1 and J is TRBJ2-5; no reliable D call. There are 14 residues in the CDR3. CDR1 is SGHRS, CDR2 YFSETQ, per germline. V shed 0 bases and J shed 1 base, with 7 bases lying between them. DNA for the CDR3: TGCGCCAGCAGCTTGGACAGTTCCCAAGAGACCCAGTACTTC. This codes for CASSLDSSQETQYF.

The rearrangement joins TRBV11-2 to TRBJ2-3; TRBD1 aligns across 7 bases. The germline V gene encodes CDR1 SGHAT and CDR2 FQNNGV. CDR3 length equals 18 residues. The trim removed 2 bases at V and 0 bases at J, leaving 11 bases unmatched. The CDR3: CASSLRQDPGGSTDTQYF. The DNA of the CDR3 is TGTGCCAGCAGCTTACGGCAGGATCCAGGGGGAAGCACAGATACGCAGTATTTT.

The chain joins TRBV5-1 to TRBJ1-4, with 10 positions matching TRBD1. The CDR3 has 19 residues. CDR1 and CDR2 (germline): SGHRS, YFSETQ. J was trimmed by 0 bases and V by 4 bases; bases with no gene match: 12. CDR3 DNA: TGCGCCAGCAGCAAACAACCTCTGGACAGGGGGGCAACTAATGAAAAACTGTTTTTT. Protein product: CASSKQPLDRGATNEKLFF. Full variable domain (remainder filled in from reference TRBV5-1 and TRBJ1-4): KAGVTQTPRYLIKTRGQQVTLSCSPISGHRSVSWYQQTPGQGLQFLFEYFSETQRNKGNFPGRFSGRQFSNSRSEMNVSTLELGDSALYLCASSKQPLDRGATNEKLFFGSGTQLSVL.

This clonotype has a handful of counts. The chain combines TRBV6-1 with TRBJ2-2, with D possibly being TRBD1 or TRBD2 (5 bases each). Trimming took 8 bases from V and 6 from J, leaving 13 bases between them. The CDR3 totals 13 residues. Germline V gene lookup returns CDR1 MNHNS and CDR2 SASEGT. CDR3 bases: TGTGCCAGCCGCAGGGACGGCGCCGGGGAGCTGTTTTTT. Encoded protein: CASRRDGAGELFF.

A few counts support this clonotype. This chain links TRBV3-1 with TRBJ2-5; TRBD1 matches 9 bases. The CDR3 runs 16 residues. V trimming: 3 bases; J trimming: 11 bases; junction bases outside the gene matches: 16. Germline values: CDR1 LGHDT, CDR2 YNNKEL (reference sequence). Written as DNA, the CDR3 is TGTGCCAGCAGCCACAAGGGTGGGGGACAGGGTACATTGCAGTACTTC. It yields the protein CASSHKGGGQGTLQYF.

Worth noting for this clonotype: This may be a read error, as it is one base from a much larger clone. The chain is built from TRBV18 and TRBJ2-4; D call uncertain. With the DNA end fitting TRBJ2-7 better, the J assignment may be wrong. Germline-derived CDR1 and CDR2 are KGHSH and LQKENI. The CDR3 runs to 13 residues. The CDR3 region has the DNA TGTGCCAGCTGCCTTGGGGTAATGGGCGAGCAGTACTTC. This codes for CASCLGVMGEQYF.

This clonotype was detected many times. CDR3 DNA: TGTGCCAGCAGTTTCGGACTAGCGGGGGGTCTTTACAATGAGCAGTTCTTC. Its protein product is CASSFGLAGGLYNEQFF. The chain has TRBV27 and TRBJ2-1, with 14 bases that match TRBD2. CDR1 and CDR2 (germline): MNHEY, SMNVEV (reference sequence). There are 17 residues in the CDR3. V dropped 3 bases and J dropped 4; count of bases not matched to a gene: 5.

This clonotype was seen more than once but under ten times. The CDR3 region has the DNA TGCAGTGCTAGAGACAGCCTCCTCCATGAGCAGTTCTTC. Residues: CSARDSLLHEQFF. The chain recombines TRBV20-1 with TRBJ2-1; D is ambiguous. With 0 bases removed from V and 8 bases from J, the gap between germline ends came to 11 bases. Per the germline V gene, CDR1 is DFQATT and CDR2 is SNEGSKA (reference sequence). The CDR3 is made up of 13 amino acids.

This clonotype was seen a handful of times. One junction end does not reproduce the germline sequence, and a read error may be involved. CDR3 DNA: TGTGCCAGTAGCTTAGGTGTATCACTAGCGGGAGGATCCCCAACAGATACGCAGTATTTT. Translation: CASSLGVSLAGGSPTDTQYF. V usage is TRBV7-6 and J usage is TRBJ2-3, with 12 bases matching TRBD2. CDR1 is SGHVS and CDR2 is FNYEAQ in the germline V gene. CDR3 size: 20 residues. Based on the CDR3 plus reference TRBV7-6 and TRBJ2-3, the full variable domain is GAGVSQSPRYKVTKRGQDVALRCDPISGHVSLYWYRQALGQGPEFLTYFNYEAQQDKSGLPNDRFSAERPEGSISTLTIQRTEQRDSAMYRCASSLGVSLAGGSPTDTQYFGPGTRLTVL.

This clonotype was detected only a few times. It may be a read error: a sequence one base away is much more abundant. This chain links TRBV12-3 or TRBV12-4 with TRBJ2-1, with D uncertain. With the DNA end fitting TRBJ2-7 better, the J assignment may be wrong. This CDR3 contains 13 residues. CDR3 residues: CASRGPSYNEQYF. The DNA of the CDR3 is TGTGCCAGCCGAGGACCCTCCTACAATGAGCAGTACTTC.

This chain connects TRBV7-9 to TRBJ2-3, with D possibly being TRBD2 (6 bases). This CDR3 region has 16 residues. Germline V lookup: CDR1 SEHNR, CDR2 FQNEAQ (reference sequence). Deletions cut 1 base from V and 0 bases from J, with 11 bases between. The CDR3 spells CASSLDGGTSTDTQYF. The DNA for the CDR3 is TGTGCCAGCAGCTTAGATGGCGGGACTAGCACAGATACGCAGTATTTT.

The chain uses TRBV7-8 and TRBJ2-7; 9 bases agree with TRBD2. Germline CDR1 and CDR2: SGHVS and FQNEAQ. The CDR3 sequence is 15 residues long. V was pared by 4 bases and J by 3 bases, with 7 bases of the junction left unmatched. The CDR3 region is CASSWVASGDYEQYF. The CDR3, as DNA: TGTGCCAGCAGCTGGGTGGCTAGCGGGGACTACGAGCAGTACTTC.

Note on this clonotype: One junction end does not reproduce the germline sequence, and a read error may be involved. V gene TRBV6-2 or TRBV6-3 combines with J gene TRBJ1-2; D uncertain. Germline CDR1 and CDR2: MNHEY and SVGEGT. The CDR3 contains 13 residues. The CDR3 DNA reads TGTGCCAGCGGTTACCGGGCTGACTATGGCTACACCTTC. It specifies CASGYRADYGYTF.

This clonotype is classed as medium-sized. This chain joins TRBV7-2 and TRBJ1-6, with 7 bases that match TRBD1. The trim removed 2 bases at V and 17 bases at J, leaving 6 bases unmatched. The germline gives CDR1 SGHTA, CDR2 FQGNSA. The CDR3 runs 12 residues. DNA for the CDR3: TGTGCCAGCAGCTTAAGGACAGGCAAGGTCCACTTT. Translating it yields CASSLRTGKVHF.

The V and J genes are TRBV7-8 and TRBJ2-7; maybe TRBD1 (5 bases). Trimming stripped 5 bases from V and 1 base from J, with 18 bases between. The CDR3 totals 16 residues. Germline loops: CDR1 SGHVS, CDR2 FQNEAQ. CDR3 protein: CASSLPRQGRSYEQYF. CDR3 bases: TGTGCCAGCAGCCTCCCCCGCCAGGGAAGGTCCTACGAGCAGTACTTC.

This clonotype appeared many times. The chain links TRBV6-5 to TRBJ1-2; TRBD1 aligns across 9 bases. The germline V gene encodes CDR1 MNHEY and CDR2 SVGAGI. The CDR3 covers 16 residues. V trimming: 6 bases; J trimming: 4 bases; junction bases outside the gene matches: 12. The CDR3 coding sequence is TGTGCCAGCAGGGCCGGGACAGGGAGGACGGGCTATGGCTACACCTTC. This translates into CASRAGTGRTGYGYTF.

Comments on this clonotype: One junction end does not reproduce the germline sequence, and a read error may be involved. The J gene is TRBJ1-6, the V gene TRBV7-9; perhaps TRBD1 as D (5 bases). Per germline, CDR1 SEHNR and CDR2 FQNEAQ (reference sequence). The CDR3 is 14 amino acids. The CDR3 here is CAGSPGSYNSPLHF. The CDR3 DNA follows: TGTGCCGGCAGCCCAGGGTCCTATAATTCACCCCTCCACTTT.

In regard to this clonotype: A read error may explain this, as a much larger clone is one base away. This chain joins TRBV4-1 and TRBJ2-6; D may be TRBD1 (6 bases). V lost 7 bases, J lost 0 bases, and 19 bases lay in between. The CDR3 consists of 18 residues. CDR1 is MGHRA, CDR2 YSYEKL, per germline. CDR3 sequence reads: CASNQGHLTPSGANVLTF. DNA of the CDR3: TGCGCCAGCAACCAGGGACACCTAACCCCCTCTGGGGCCAACGTCCTGACTTTC.

This clonotype has only one observation. This sequence joins TRBV30 and TRBJ1-1, with 8 bases matching TRBD1. This CDR3 has 12 residues. From germline, CDR1 is GTSNPN and CDR2 SVGIG (reference sequence). V was clipped by 8 bases and J by 3 bases; unmatched bases: 5. This CDR3 reads CARQGPHTEAFF. The CDR3 region has the DNA TGTGCCCGACAGGGGCCACACACTGAAGCTTTCTTT.

The chain uses TRBV20-1 and TRBJ1-3; D gene ambiguous. Trimming shortened V by 6 bases and J by 2 bases, and 11 bases separated the two germline ends. The germline V gene has CDR1 DFQATT and CDR2 SNEGSKA (reference sequence). The CDR3 covers 13 residues. CDR3 nucleotide sequence: TGCAGTGCCATGCGACCACCTGGAAACACCATATATTTT. Amino acids: CSAMRPPGNTIYF.

The table lists this clonotype with a few counts. The genes are TRBV30 and TRBJ1-2; TRBD1 is a possible D gene (6 bases). The CDR3 is made up of 13 amino acids. The V and J ends lost 3 bases and 0 bases respectively, with 8 bases between them. Germline lookup yields CDR1 GTSNPN and CDR2 SVGIG (reference sequence). In DNA form, the CDR3 reads TGTGCCTGGAGCCGGGACACTAACTATGGCTACACCTTC. This sequence encodes CAWSRDTNYGYTF.

This clonotype appeared many times. V gene TRBV20-1 combines with J gene TRBJ2-3; 15 bases are shared with TRBD2. CDR3 length: 17 residues. The V and J ends lost 5 bases and 3 bases, in that order; junction bases with no gene match: 9. Germline CDR1 and CDR2: DFQATT and SNEGSKA (reference sequence). The CDR3 DNA sequence: TGCAGTGCTCCCAGCTCCGGACTAGCGGGGGGGACAGATACGCAGTATTTT. Translated: CSAPSSGLAGGTDTQYF.

This clonotype came up many times. V and J are TRBV4-3 and TRBJ2-2; maybe TRBD2 (7 bases). The V and J ends lost 0 bases and 4 bases respectively, with 15 bases between them. This CDR3 comprises 17 residues. Germline assignment: CDR1 LGHNA and CDR2 YSLEER. CDR3 loop: CASSQEGGPLTTGELFF. The CDR3 coding sequence is TGCGCCAGCAGCCAAGAGGGGGGGCCACTCACCACCGGGGAGCTGTTTTTT.

This clonotype came up a few times. This chain links TRBV5-1 with TRBJ1-1, with TRBD1 matching over 7 bases. Germline V gives CDR1 SGHRS, CDR2 YFSETQ. This CDR3 has 15 amino acids. The junction had 8 bases not matched to a gene; V was cut back by 6 bases and J by 0 bases. CDR3 coding DNA: TGCGCCAGCAACCGACAGGGAATGGTGAACACTGAAGCTTTCTTT. Protein product: CASNRQGMVNTEAFF. The whole variable domain, remainder taken from reference TRBV5-1 and TRBJ1-1, is KAGVTQTPRYLIKTRGQQVTLSCSPISGHRSVSWYQQTPGQGLQFLFEYFSETQRNKGNFPGRFSGRQFSNSRSEMNVSTLELGDSALYLCASNRQGMVNTEAFFGQGTRLTVV.

This clonotype was detected many times. The rearrangement links TRBV5-5 to TRBJ1-5, with 7 bases fitting TRBD1. J lost 1 base, V lost 0 bases, and 4 bases had no gene match. The CDR3 loop spans 16 amino acids. Per germline, CDR1 SGHKS and CDR2 YYEKEE (reference sequence). The CDR3 protein is CASSLASGQSNQPQHF. Here the CDR3 DNA reads TGTGCCAGCAGCTTGGCTTCGGGACAGAGCAATCAGCCCCAGCATTTT.

The V call is TRBV3-1, the J call TRBJ1-5; the D is unclear. Trimming removed 3 bases at V and 6 bases at J, with 6 bases between. In germline, CDR1 is LGHDT, CDR2 YNNKEL (reference sequence). The CDR3 sequence is 12 residues long. CDR3 coding DNA: TGTGCCAGCAGCCAGTCTCGTCAGCCCCAGCATTTT. Its translation: CASSQSRQPQHF.

About this clonotype: At one of its ends the junction is not consistent with the germline gene, which may arise from a read error. In DNA, the CDR3 is TGCAGTGCCGGACAGCCTACATATCCTAACACCGAAGCTTTCTTT. Translation gives CSAGQPTYPNTEAFF. The chain joins TRBV20-1 to TRBJ1-1, with D possibly being TRBD1 (6 bases). Germline V gene data show CDR1 as DFQATT and CDR2 as SNEGSKA (reference sequence). The CDR3 is 15 residues long.